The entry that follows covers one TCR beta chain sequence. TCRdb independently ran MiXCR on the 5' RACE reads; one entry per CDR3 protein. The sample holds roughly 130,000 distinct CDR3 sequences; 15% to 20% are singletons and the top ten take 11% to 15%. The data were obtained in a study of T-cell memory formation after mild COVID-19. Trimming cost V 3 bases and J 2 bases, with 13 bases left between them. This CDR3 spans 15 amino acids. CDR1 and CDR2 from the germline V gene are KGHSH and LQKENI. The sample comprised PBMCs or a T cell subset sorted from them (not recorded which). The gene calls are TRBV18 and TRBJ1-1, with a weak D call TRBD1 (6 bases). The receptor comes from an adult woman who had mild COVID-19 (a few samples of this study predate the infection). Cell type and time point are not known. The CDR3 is CASSPPTGFNTEAFF. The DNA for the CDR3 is TGTGCCAGCTCACCGCCTACAGGGTTCAACACTGAAGCTTTCTTT.